The sequence of this T cell receptor (beta chain) was determined in a study of human T cells and chemical hapten exposure (dated by TCRdb to about 2021). For context, the study as a whole: For sensitization, 2% DPC in acetone was applied to a 2 cm by 2 cm area of upper inner arm skin. Throughout the study period of 20 to 25 weeks, patients also received therapeutic DPC doses to the scalp every week. Patch testing was performed on the upper back with Finn chambers containing 0.01% DPC, and the patch tests were scored after 6 days according to International Contact Dermatitis Research Group standards. The mostly female patient cohort included alopecia areata with under or over 50% scalp involvement, alopecia totalis and alopecia universalis. Libraries were combined into a pool for sequencing, and differences in TCR yield between samples came mainly from small differences in library volumes within the pool. In alopecia patients, the study followed how the peripheral blood TCR repertoire changed in vivo over primary and secondary sensitization to diphenylcyclopropenone (DPC), a hapten. Blood samples were taken from patients before sensitization (week 0) and then at 2, 6 and about 24 weeks after DPC sensitization. Blood for TCR sequencing was provided by twenty-nine alopecia patients at one to four time points (pre-sensitization, 2, 6 and 24 weeks).

About this clonotype: Its antigen is unknown. Base qualities are not provided; no much larger clone lies one nucleotide away.

The sample's time point label is to be understood as: patch test 2, 6 weeks after DPC sensitization. The treatment or condition label, as the study defines it: therapeutic diphenylcyclopropenone sensitization with weekly scalp DPC. Blood at each patch-test visit was drawn before the patch test was applied. Patients were eligible if aged 18 to 70, diagnosed with alopecia and judged suitable for DPC therapy, and pregnant patients were excluded. Total RNA was extracted from unfractionated whole blood that had been collected in Tempus Blood RNA tubes. The library was prepared using RACE. Instrument used: NextSeq 500. Library preparation attached unique molecular identifiers to individual cDNA molecules for quantitative, reproducible TCR counting. From each blood RNA sample, both TCR alpha and TCR beta chains were sequenced. Turning to the authors' computational methods: The median number of TCRs per sample was some 100,000, ranging from roughly 20,000 to 700,000. The Decombinator software suite was used to annotate V, J and CDR3 in the TCR reads. For the PS versus PT1 abundance plots, all samples were subsampled to the same number of TCRs (28,000). TCRs were defined as expanded if absent before sensitization and observed at least eight times at the 2-week time point. TCRdb took the public reads, trimmed them with fastp at Q25, ran MiXCR for clone calling and kept in-frame beta chains. Records with the same CDR3 protein are collapsed into one entry carrying the most frequent genes and DNA. The V and J calls were determined by TCRdb, not by the authors. The sample table records just over 350,000 distinct CDR3 sequences; under 6.5% of these occur just once. The ten largest clones add up to roughly 5.4% of the sample.

Looking up the germline V gene (reference sequence) yields CDR1 LNHNV and CDR2 YYDKDF. Here V drops 0 bases and J drops 4 bases, and the junction holds 9 bases not matched to any gene. Taken from cysteine to phenylalanine, the CDR3 has 16 residues. The read is trimmed to its CDR3 DNA, 48 bases read in frame from base 1. What the work shows at the level of the full study, not this receptor alone: After repeated subsampling, changes were observed in the strength of the expansion versus patch-test correlation and in the threshold at which the correlation became significant. Expanded TCRs formed significantly more large CDR3 similarity clusters than pre-sensitization or healthy control sets, consistent with antigen-driven responses. No change with DPC sensitization was found in the number of TCRs above 1 in 1000 frequency, and no evidence of global repertoire structure alterations was found. Alopecia, a presumed autoimmune disease, was present in all patients, so the immune response of the patients might differ from that of healthy individuals. The number of PT1 expanded TCRs positively correlated with patch test score, significant at thresholds 8, 16 and 32 but not 4.

The sequence links TRBV15 to TRBJ2-7; 7 junctional bases match TRBD1. The receptor's source is a woman aged 18 to 35 with alopecia areata. Some clones in this sample may be carry-over from other donors' samples. This specimen consisted of whole blood, obtained in connection with sensitization to the hapten diphenylcyclopropenone (DPC). The nucleotide sequence is TGTGCCACCAGCAGAGATATGGGACAGTTATCTTACGAGCAGTACTTC. It codes for CATSRDMGQLSYEQYF.